The T cell receptor beta chain under discussion was sequenced for a study of blood T cell repertoires in COVID-19. Study-level background: T cells, B-cell-depleted T cells, or PBMCs supplied cDNA or gDNA.

The table came from immunoSEQ multiplex PCR; TCRdb's copy has only in-frame clones and leaves some out. Among over 100,000 clones listed, about 85% were seen once. J gave up 0 bases and V 1 base, and 8 bases lay outside the gene matches. The germline V gene has CDR1 LGHDT and CDR2 YNNKEL (reference sequence). The CDR3 loop spans 17 amino acids. The sample taken for sequencing was peripheral blood. This clonotype originated in a man aged 50 to 59 with active COVID-19. J is TRBJ2-7 and V is TRBV3-1 (or the pseudogene TRBV3-2), with 8 bases aligning to TRBD1. CDR3 sequence reads: CASSQATGTGRSYEQYF. In nucleotides, the CDR3 is TGTGCCAGCAGCCAAGCCACCGGGACAGGACGCTCCTACGAGCAGTACTTC.